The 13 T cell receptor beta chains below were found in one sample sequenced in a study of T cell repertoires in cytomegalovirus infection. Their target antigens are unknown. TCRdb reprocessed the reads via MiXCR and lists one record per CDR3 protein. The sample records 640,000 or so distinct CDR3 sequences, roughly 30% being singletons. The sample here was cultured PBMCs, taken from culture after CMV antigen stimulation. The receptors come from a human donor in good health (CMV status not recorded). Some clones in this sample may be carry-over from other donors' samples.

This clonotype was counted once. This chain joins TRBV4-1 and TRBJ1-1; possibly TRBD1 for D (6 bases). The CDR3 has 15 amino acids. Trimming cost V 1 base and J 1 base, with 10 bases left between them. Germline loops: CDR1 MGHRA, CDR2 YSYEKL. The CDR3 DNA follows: TGCGCCAGCAGCCAAGCCCCAGGGGCGAACACTGAAGCTTTCTTT. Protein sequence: CASSQAPGANTEAFF.

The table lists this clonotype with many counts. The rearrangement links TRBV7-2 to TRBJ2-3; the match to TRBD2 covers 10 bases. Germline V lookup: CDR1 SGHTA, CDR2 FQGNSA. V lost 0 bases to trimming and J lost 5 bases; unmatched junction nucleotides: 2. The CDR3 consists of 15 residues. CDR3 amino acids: CASSLAQREGDTQYF. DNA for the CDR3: TGTGCCAGCAGCTTAGCGCAGCGGGAGGGAGATACGCAGTATTTT.

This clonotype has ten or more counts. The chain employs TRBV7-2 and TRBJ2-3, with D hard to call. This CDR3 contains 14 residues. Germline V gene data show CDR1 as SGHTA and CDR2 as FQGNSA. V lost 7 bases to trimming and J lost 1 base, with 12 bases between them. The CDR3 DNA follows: TGTGCCAGCAACTCCAACCCCGGCACAGATACGCAGTATTTT. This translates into CASNSNPGTDTQYF.

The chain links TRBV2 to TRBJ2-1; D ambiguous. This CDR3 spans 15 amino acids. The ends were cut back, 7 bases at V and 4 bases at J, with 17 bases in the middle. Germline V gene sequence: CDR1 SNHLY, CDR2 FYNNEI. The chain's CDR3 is CASTQQAMGYNEQFF. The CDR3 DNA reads TGTGCCAGCACCCAGCAGGCGATGGGGTACAATGAGCAGTTCTTC.

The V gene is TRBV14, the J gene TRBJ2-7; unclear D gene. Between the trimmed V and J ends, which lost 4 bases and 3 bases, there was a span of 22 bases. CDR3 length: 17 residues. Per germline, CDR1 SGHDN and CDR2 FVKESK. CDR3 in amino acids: CASSPLDSPYTNYEQYF. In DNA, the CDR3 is TGTGCCAGCAGCCCTCTTGACTCGCCCTATACAAACTACGAGCAGTACTTC.

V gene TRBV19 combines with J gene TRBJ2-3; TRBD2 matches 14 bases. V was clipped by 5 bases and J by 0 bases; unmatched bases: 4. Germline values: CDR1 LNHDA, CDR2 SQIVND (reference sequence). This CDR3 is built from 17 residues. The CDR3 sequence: CASSSGLAGGSTDTQYF. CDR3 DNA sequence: TGTGCCAGTAGTTCCGGACTAGCGGGAGGAAGCACAGATACGCAGTATTTT.

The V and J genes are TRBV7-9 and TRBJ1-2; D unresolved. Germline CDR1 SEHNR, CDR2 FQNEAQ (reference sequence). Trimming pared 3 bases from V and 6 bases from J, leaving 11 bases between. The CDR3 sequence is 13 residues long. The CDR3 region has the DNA TGTGCCAGCAGCTTCAGGTGGAGCGATGGCTACACCTTC. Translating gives CASSFRWSDGYTF.

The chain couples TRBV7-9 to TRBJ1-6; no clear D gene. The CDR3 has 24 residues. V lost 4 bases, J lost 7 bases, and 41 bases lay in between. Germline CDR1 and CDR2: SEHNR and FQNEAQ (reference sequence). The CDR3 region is CASSSVGYFTLFREGPRPNSPLHF. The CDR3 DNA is TGTGCCAGCAGCTCCGTAGGATATTTTACGTTGTTTAGGGAAGGACCTAGACCCAATTCACCCCTCCACTTT.

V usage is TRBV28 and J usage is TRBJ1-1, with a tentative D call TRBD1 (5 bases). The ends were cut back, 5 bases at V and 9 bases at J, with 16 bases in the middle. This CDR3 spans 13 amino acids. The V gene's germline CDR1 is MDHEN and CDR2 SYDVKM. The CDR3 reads CASSQGADWKAFF. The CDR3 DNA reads TGTGCCAGCAGTCAAGGGGCTGACTGGAAAGCTTTCTTT. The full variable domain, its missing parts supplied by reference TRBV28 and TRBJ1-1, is DVKVTQSSRYLVKRTGEKVFLECVQDMDHENMFWYRQDPGLGLRLIYFSYDVKMKEKGDIPEGYSVSREKKERFSLILESASTNQTSMYLCASSQGADWKAFFGQGTRLTVV.

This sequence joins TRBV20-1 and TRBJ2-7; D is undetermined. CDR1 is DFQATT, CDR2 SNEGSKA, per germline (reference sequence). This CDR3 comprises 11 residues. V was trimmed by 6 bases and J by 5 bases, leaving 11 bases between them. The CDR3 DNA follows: TGCAGTGCGGCTATCCGCCACGAGCAGTACTTC. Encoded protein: CSAAIRHEQYF.

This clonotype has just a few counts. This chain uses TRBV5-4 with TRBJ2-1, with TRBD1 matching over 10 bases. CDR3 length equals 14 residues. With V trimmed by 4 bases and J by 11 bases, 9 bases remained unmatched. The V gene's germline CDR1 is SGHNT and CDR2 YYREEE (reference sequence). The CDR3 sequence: CASSRRDRGSKQFF. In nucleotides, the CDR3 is TGTGCCAGCAGCCGACGGGACAGGGGATCTAAGCAGTTCTTC.

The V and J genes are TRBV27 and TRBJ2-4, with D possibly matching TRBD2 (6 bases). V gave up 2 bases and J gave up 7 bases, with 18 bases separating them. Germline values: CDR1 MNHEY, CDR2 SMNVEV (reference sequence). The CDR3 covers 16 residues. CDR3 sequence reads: CASSLIGDAGLNIQYF. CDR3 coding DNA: TGTGCCAGCAGTTTAATCGGGGACGCGGGACTCAACATTCAGTACTTC.

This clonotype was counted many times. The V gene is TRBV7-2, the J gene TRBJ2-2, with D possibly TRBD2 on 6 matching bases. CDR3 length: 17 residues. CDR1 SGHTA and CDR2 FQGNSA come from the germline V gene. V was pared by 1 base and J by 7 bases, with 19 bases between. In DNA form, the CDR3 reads TGTGCCAGCAGCTTAGTTGGGACTCCGAGGGTTGGCGGGGAGCTGTTTTTT. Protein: CASSLVGTPRVGGELFF.